This TCR beta chain was captured in a study of monozygotic twins with inflammatory bowel disease. UMIs that included a 6-nucleotide sample barcode were added by template switching, which took place during cDNA synthesis. TCRdb reprocessed the 5' RACE reads, with one entry per CDR3 protein and no DNA. The sample has around 450,000 distinct CDR3 sequences. The CDR3 contains 15 residues. Germline loops: CDR1 SGHAT, CDR2 FQNNGV. Overall study findings and caveats: Variability may have been added to patient repertoires by differing immunosuppressive treatments. Evidence did not back any single strong signal or clonotype linked to IBD.

Details on this clonotype: Its antigen is undetermined.

The genes are TRBV11-2 and TRBJ2-7. The clonotype was recovered from a human donor with ulcerative colitis or Crohn's disease, or a healthy co-twin of an affected twin (not recorded which). Source material: blood. Here the CDR3 reads CASSLRQASSYEQYF.